This T cell receptor beta chain was retrieved from a study of regulatory T cells in long-lasting Graves disease. V lost 5 bases, J lost 5 bases, and 4 bases stayed unmatched. The CDR3 loop spans 14 amino acids. Specified time point: persistent/refractory GD, antithyroid drugs over 5 years with positive TRAb. The TCR library was prepared using RNA isolated from PBMCs. Study observations and caveats: Limited samples may have lowered accuracy.

Building of the TCR beta libraries involved iRepertoire HTBI primers and Arm-PCR of CDR3 regions. Original processing methods: Across all samples, just over 60 TRBV segments and 15 or so TRBJ segments were identified. One entry per CDR3 protein, called by TCRdb with MiXCR from the multiplex PCR reads. It is TCRdb's table, rather than the study itself, that gives the V and J calls and clone size. Of about 470,000 distinct CDR3 sequences listed, 20% to 25% are singletons. This clonotype was observed once. As yet, its antigen is unknown. The origin of this receptor is a female donor with Graves disease. The chain is built from TRBV12-3 or TRBV12-4 and TRBJ2-3, with 10 nucleotides matching TRBD2. The input for sequencing was peripheral blood mononuclear cells (PBMCs), taken when the disease was refractory, from a patient treated with antithyroid drugs. The CDR3: CASSPSGRGDTQYF. The CDR3 DNA is TGTGCCAGCAGTCCTAGCGGGAGAGGAGATACGCAGTATTTT.